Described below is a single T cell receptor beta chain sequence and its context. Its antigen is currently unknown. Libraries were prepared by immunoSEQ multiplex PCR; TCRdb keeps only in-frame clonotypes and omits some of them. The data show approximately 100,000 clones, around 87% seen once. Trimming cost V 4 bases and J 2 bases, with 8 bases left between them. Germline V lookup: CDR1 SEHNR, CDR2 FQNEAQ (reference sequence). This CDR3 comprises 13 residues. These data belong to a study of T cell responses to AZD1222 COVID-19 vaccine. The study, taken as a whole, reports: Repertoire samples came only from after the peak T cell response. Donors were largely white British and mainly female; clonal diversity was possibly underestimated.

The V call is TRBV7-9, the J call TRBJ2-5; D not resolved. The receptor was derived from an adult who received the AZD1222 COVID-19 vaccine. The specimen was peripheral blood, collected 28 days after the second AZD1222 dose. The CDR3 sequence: CASSYGLQETQYF. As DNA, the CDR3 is TGTGCCAGCAGCTACGGTCTGCAAGAGACCCAGTACTTC.